This is a list of T cell receptor beta chains from one sample in a study of T cells in Graves' hyperthyroidism and ophthalmopathy. One entry per CDR3 protein results from TCRdb running MiXCR on the multiplex PCR reads. The repertoire holds 500,000 to 800,000 distinct CDR3 sequences, 40% to 55% seen once, with approximately 7.2% in the top ten. Sequenced material: peripheral blood or thyroid tissue (not recorded which). The receptors come from an adult man with Graves' disease, either hyperthyroidism or ophthalmopathy (not recorded which). CDR3s include the opening cysteine and the closing phenylalanine or tryptophan. Each record gives: D gene, J gene, clone size, V gene, CDR3 protein, CDR3 DNA. The D gene is left open where the match is weak. Clone size is not always given. Where it is, it says once, few, many or a class for expanded clones.

NA | TRBJ2-5 | NA | TRBV7-9 | CASSWRAAETQYF | TGTGCCAGCAGCTGGAGGGCCGCGGAGACCCAGTACTTC
TRBD1 | TRBJ1-5 | many | TRBV10-3 | CAINLARGRGEAPQHF | TGTGCCATCAACCTGGCCAGGGGGCGGGGGGAAGCGCCCCAGCATTTT
NA | TRBJ1-1 | few | TRBV6-1 | CASKRGGTEAFF | TGTGCCAGCAAGCGGGGGGGCACTGAAGCTTTCTTT
NA | TRBJ2-3 | NA | TRBV25-1 | CASSQTGLRTDTQYF | TGTGCCAGCAGTCAAACGGGACTCCGCACAGATACGCAGTATTTT
NA | TRBJ1-4 | once | TRBV15 | CATSRGWGEKLFF | TGTGCCACCAGCAGAGGCTGGGGGGAAAAACTGTTTTTT
TRBD1 | TRBJ1-6 | NA | TRBV5-1 | CASSEGDSSNSPLHF | TGCGCCAGCAGCGAGGGGGACAGTTCCAATTCACCCCTCCACTTT
NA | TRBJ1-1 | NA | TRBV10-2 | CASSDGQAADTEAFF | TGCGCCAGCAGTGATGGGCAGGCCGCCGACACTGAAGCTTTCTTT
NA | TRBJ1-5 | NA | TRBV7-9 | CASSSGPTNLVMPQHF | TGTGCCAGCAGCTCGGGACCGACGAACCTGGTGATGCCCCAGCATTTT
NA | TRBJ2-2 | NA | TRBV29-1 | CSVDRAREGSNTGELFF | TGCAGCGTTGACCGGGCTAGGGAAGGGTCGAACACCGGGGAGCTGTTTTTT
NA | TRBJ2-6 | NA | TRBV7-9 | CASSFSIIGSGANVLTF | TGTGCCAGCAGCTTTAGTATAATCGGCTCTGGGGCCAACGTCCTGACTTTC
NA | TRBJ2-7 | NA | TRBV15 | CATSSVVGGEQYF | TGTGCCACCAGCAGCGTAGTGGGCGGCGAGCAGTACTTC
NA | TRBJ1-4 | many | TRBV29-1 | CSARSQATNEKLFF | TGCAGCGCTAGATCCCAGGCAACTAATGAAAAACTGTTTTTT
NA | TRBJ2-7 | NA | TRBV6-5 | CASRTLDGTYEQYF | TGTGCCAGCAGGACCCTGGACGGAACCTACGAGCAGTACTTC
NA | TRBJ1-3 | many | TRBV7-9 | CASWGGFSGNTIYF | TGTGCCAGCTGGGGGGGATTCTCTGGAAACACCATATATTTT
TRBD1 | TRBJ1-5 | many | TRBV6-5 | CASSGGQGGQPQHF | TGTGCCAGCAGTGGGGGACAGGGAGGTCAGCCCCAGCATTTT
TRBD1 | TRBJ1-4 | NA | TRBV9 | CASSVGQGAVANEKLFF | TGTGCCAGCAGCGTGGGACAGGGGGCGGTGGCTAATGAAAAACTGTTTTTT
TRBD2 | TRBJ2-5 | NA | TRBV7-9 | CTSSLGTSGNQETQYF | TGTACCAGCAGCTTAGGGACTAGCGGGAATCAAGAGACCCAGTACTTC
TRBD1 | TRBJ1-5 | NA | TRBV19 | CASIQSDRDSNQPQHF | TGTGCCAGTATCCAATCGGACAGGGATAGCAATCAGCCCCAGCATTTT
NA | TRBJ1-2 | many | TRBV29-1 | CSVAPLSPNYGYTF | TGCAGCGTTGCCCCGCTGAGCCCAAACTATGGCTACACCTTC
TRBD1 | TRBJ1-1 | NA | TRBV29-1 | CSVEAGGMNTEAFF | TGCAGCGTTGAAGCAGGGGGCATGAACACTGAAGCTTTCTTT
NA | TRBJ1-1 | NA | TRBV6-5 | CASSYPGRNTEAFF | TGTGCCAGCAGTTACCCGGGCCGGAACACTGAAGCTTTCTTT
NA | TRBJ2-5 | once | TRBV7-9 | CASSPGEPETQYF | TGTGCCAGCAGCCCCGGGGAGCCAGAGACCCAGTACTTC
TRBD1 | TRBJ2-3 | NA | TRBV10-3 | CAIEGQGEDTQYF | TGTGCCATCGAAGGACAGGGGGAAGATACGCAGTATTTT
NA | TRBJ2-2 | many | TRBV7-3 | CASSFWGGSNTGELFF | TGTGCCAGCAGCTTCTGGGGCGGCTCGAACACCGGGGAGCTGTTTTTT
NA | TRBJ1-2 | NA | TRBV10-3 | CASSVMAGYGYTF | TGTGCCAGCAGTGTGATGGCTGGCTATGGCTACACCTTC
NA | TRBJ2-7 | NA | TRBV2 | CASNRVLSSSREQYF | TGTGCCAGCAATCGGGTTTTGTCGTCCTCTCGAGAGCAGTACTTC
NA | TRBJ1-1 | NA | TRBV6-1 | CARATLNTEAFF | TGTGCCAGGGCCACCTTGAACACTGAAGCTTTCTTT
NA | TRBJ1-3 | many | TRBV7-2 | CASSSPPGNTIYF | TGTGCCAGCAGCTCCCCCCCTGGAAACACCATATATTTT
TRBD1 | TRBJ1-1 | NA | TRBV29-1 | CSVLGQGSQPLAFF | TGCAGCGTTCTCGGACAGGGGTCCCAGCCCCTGGCTTTCTTT
NA | TRBJ1-1 | NA | TRBV29-1 | CSQDKYPNTEAFF | TGCAGCCAAGACAAGTACCCGAACACTGAAGCTTTCTTT
NA | TRBJ1-2 | few | TRBV20-1 | CSAHEGGLGYTF | TGCAGTGCGCACGAGGGGGGCCTGGGCTACACCTTC
TRBD1 | TRBJ1-2 | NA | TRBV2 | CASRIRDRELLNYGYTF | TGTGCCAGCAGGATCCGGGACAGAGAACTGCTTAACTATGGCTACACCTTC
TRBD1 | TRBJ1-2 | NA | TRBV10-3 | CAISTGPYGYTF | TGTGCCATCTCGACAGGGCCCTATGGCTACACCTTC